The present entry profiles one T cell receptor beta chain with its context. Its matching antigen is unknown. The sample is drawn from a study of human T cells and chemical hapten exposure. Study-wide results and limits: Counts of expanded TCRs (at PT1) showed a positive correlation with patch test score.

Specified time point: pre-sensitization, week 0. The treatment denotes: therapeutic diphenylcyclopropenone sensitization with weekly scalp DPC. TCRdb reprocessed the RACE reads via MiXCR and lists one record per CDR3 protein. The top ten clones hold 2.9% of a sample with 190,000 or so distinct CDR3 sequences, more than 25% of them seen once. This TCR derives from a woman aged 25 to 39 with alopecia areata. Some clones in this sample may be carry-over from other donors' samples. Specimen: whole blood, collected in connection with sensitization to the hapten diphenylcyclopropenone (DPC).

CDR3 protein: CASSLGRAGTEAFF. DNA of the CDR3: TGCGCCAGCAGCTTGGGCAGGGCGGGCACTGAAGCTTTCTTT. The chain links TRBV5-1 to TRBJ1-1; tentatively, D is TRBD1 (5 bases). The CDR3 has 14 residues. Germline V CDR1 and CDR2: SGHRS, YFSETQ. V was cut by 0 bases and J by 4 bases, with 10 bases left in between. The entire variable domain, with the rest obtained from reference TRBV5-1 and TRBJ1-1, is as follows: KAGVTQTPRYLIKTRGQQVTLSCSPISGHRSVSWYQQTPGQGLQFLFEYFSETQRNKGNFPGRFSGRQFSNSRSEMNVSTLELGDSALYLCASSLGRAGTEAFFGQGTRLTVV.